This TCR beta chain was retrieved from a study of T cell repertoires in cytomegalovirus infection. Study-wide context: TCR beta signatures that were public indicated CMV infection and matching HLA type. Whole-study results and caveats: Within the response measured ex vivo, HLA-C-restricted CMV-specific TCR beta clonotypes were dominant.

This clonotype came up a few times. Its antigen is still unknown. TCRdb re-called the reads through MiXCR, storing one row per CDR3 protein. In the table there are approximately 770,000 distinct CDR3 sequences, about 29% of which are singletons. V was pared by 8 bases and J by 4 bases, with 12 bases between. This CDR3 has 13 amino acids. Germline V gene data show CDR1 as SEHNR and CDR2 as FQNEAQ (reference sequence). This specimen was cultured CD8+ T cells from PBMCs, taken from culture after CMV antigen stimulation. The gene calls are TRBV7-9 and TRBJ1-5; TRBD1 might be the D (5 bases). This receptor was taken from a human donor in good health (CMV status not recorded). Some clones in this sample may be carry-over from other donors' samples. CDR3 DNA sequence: TGTGCCAGCGGGGGACGGGCTAATCAGCCCCAGCATTTT. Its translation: CASGGRANQPQHF.